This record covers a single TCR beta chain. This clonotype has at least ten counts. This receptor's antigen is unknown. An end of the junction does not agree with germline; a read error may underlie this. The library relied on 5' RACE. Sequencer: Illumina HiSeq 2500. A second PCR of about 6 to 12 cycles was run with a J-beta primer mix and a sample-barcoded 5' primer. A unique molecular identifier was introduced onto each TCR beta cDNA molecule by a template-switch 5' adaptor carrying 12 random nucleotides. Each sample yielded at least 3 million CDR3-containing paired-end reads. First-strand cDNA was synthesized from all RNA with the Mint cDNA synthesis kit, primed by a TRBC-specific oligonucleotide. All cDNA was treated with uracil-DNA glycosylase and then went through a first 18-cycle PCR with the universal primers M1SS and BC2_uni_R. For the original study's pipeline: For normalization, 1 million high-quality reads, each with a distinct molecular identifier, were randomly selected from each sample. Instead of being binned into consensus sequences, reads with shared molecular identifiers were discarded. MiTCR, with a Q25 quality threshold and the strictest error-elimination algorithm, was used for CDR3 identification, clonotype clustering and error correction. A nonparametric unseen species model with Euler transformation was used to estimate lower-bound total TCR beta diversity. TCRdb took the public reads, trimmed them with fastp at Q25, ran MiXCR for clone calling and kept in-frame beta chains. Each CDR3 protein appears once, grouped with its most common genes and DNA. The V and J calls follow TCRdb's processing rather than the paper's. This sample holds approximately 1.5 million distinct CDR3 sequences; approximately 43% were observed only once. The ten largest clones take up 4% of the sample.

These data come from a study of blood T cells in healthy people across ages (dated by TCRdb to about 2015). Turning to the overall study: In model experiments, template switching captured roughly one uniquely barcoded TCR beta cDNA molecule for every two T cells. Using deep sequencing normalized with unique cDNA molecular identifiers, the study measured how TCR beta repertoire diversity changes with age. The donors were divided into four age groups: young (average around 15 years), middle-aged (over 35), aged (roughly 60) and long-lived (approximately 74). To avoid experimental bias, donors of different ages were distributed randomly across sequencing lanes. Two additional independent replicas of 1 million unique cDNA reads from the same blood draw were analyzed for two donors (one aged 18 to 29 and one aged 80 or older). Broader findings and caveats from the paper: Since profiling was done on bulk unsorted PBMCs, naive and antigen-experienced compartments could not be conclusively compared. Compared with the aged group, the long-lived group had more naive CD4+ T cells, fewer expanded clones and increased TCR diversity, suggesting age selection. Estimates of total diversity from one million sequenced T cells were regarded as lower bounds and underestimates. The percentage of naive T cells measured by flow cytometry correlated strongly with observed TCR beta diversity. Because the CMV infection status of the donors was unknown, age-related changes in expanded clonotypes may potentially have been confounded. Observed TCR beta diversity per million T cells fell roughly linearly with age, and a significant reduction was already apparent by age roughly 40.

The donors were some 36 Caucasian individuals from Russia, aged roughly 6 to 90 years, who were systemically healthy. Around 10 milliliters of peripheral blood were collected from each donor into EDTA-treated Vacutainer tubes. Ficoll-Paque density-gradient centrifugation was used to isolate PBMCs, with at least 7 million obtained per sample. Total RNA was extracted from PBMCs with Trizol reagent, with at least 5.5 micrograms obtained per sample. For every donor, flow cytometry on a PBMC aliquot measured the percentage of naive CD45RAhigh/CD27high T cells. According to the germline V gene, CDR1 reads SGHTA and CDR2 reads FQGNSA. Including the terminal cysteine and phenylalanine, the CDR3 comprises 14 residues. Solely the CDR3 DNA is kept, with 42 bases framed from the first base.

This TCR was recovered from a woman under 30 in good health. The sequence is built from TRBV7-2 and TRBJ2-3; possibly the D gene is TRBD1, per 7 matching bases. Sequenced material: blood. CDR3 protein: CASSFSGGSDTQYF. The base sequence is TGCGCCAGCAGCTTTTCAGGGGGGTCAGATACGCAGTATTTT.